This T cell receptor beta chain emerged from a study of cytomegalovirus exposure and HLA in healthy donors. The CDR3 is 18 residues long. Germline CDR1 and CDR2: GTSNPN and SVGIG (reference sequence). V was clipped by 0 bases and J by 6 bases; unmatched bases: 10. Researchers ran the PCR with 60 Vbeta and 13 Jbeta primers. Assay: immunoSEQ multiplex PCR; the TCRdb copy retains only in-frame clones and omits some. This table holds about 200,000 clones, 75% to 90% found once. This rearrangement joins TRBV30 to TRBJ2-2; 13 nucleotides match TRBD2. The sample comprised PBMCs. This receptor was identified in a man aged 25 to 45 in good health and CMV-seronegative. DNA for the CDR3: TGTGCCTGGAGTGTCTCCGGTACTAGCGGGAGGGCCCCCGGGGAGCTGTTTTTT. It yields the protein CAWSVSGTSGRAPGELFF.